The rows below give T cell receptor beta chains drawn from one sample of a study of OX40 agonist ivuxolimab in advanced cancers. Sequencing used immunoSEQ multiplex PCR; TCRdb keeps in-frame clones, though not all of them. The table lists roughly 20,000 clones, roughly four fifths of them singletons. This specimen consisted of CD4+ or CD8+ T cells sorted from blood, obtained in a trial of the OX40 agonist ivuxolimab. Every receptor here comes from an adult with an advanced solid tumor such as melanoma, head and neck, liver or kidney cancer. CDR3s include the opening cysteine and the closing phenylalanine or tryptophan. A D gene is named only where the DNA matches it firmly. The size entry is marked missing in some rows and otherwise reads once, few, many or a size class.

cdr3_length j_call clone_size d_call v_call cdr3_aa cdr3_nt
16 TRBJ2-5 once . TRBV11-2 CASSSRNPWVQETQYF TGTGCCAGCAGCTCCCGGAACCCATGGGTCCAAGAGACCCAGTACTTC
12 TRBJ2-7 . . TRBV9 CASSLGTGEQYF TGTGCCAGCAGCCTTGGGACGGGCGAGCAGTACTTC
14 TRBJ1-3 . TRBD1 TRBV15 CATSQTGVARPIYF TGTGCCACCAGCCAGACAGGGGTGGCCCGGCCCATATATTTT
20 TRBJ2-3 . TRBD2 TRBV6-1 CASSELRLAGVTSRRDTQYF TGTGCCAGCAGTGAACTCCGACTAGCGGGAGTCACATCCAGGAGAGATACGCAGTATTTT
14 TRBJ1-3 . . TRBV9 CASSLHSSGNTIYF TGTGCCAGCAGCCTACATAGCTCTGGAAACACCATATATTTT
12 TRBJ1-3 . . TRBV18 CASSPGGNTIYF TGTGCCAGCTCACCAGGCGGAAACACCATATATTTT
14 TRBJ2-3 . . TRBV7-9 CASSAGRAADTQYF TGTGCCAGCAGCGCCGGCAGGGCGGCAGATACGCAGTATTTT
12 TRBJ2-1 . . TRBV2 CASSPGTGEQFF TGTGCCAGCAGTCCCGGGACTGGTGAGCAGTTCTTC
16 TRBJ1-1 . TRBD1 TRBV9 CASSPGQGGLRTEAFF TGTGCCAGCAGCCCGGGACAGGGTGGTCTTCGGACTGAAGCTTTCTTT
14 TRBJ2-1 . . TRBV9 CASSVEALSNEQFF TGTGCCAGCAGCGTAGAGGCGTTGAGCAATGAGCAGTTCTTC
14 TRBJ1-4 . . TRBV19 CASSRQVWDEKLFF TGTGCCAGTAGTAGGCAGGTCTGGGATGAAAAACTGTTTTTT
17 TRBJ2-7 . . TRBV2 CASSEHRGRGSSYEQYF TGTGCCAGCAGTGAACATCGGGGCAGGGGCAGCTCCTACGAGCAGTACTTC
14 TRBJ2-7 . TRBD1 TRBV7-2 CASSTTGGSYEQYF TGTGCCAGCAGCACCACAGGGGGCTCCTACGAGCAGTACTTC
16 TRBJ2-5 . TRBD2 TRBV4-1 CASSQLSGTSRETQYF TGCGCCAGCAGCCAACTTAGCGGGACCTCAAGGGAGACCCAGTACTTC
13 TRBJ1-4 . . TRBV6-1 CASTGGRNEKLFF TGTGCCAGCACGGGCGGACGAAATGAAAAACTGTTTTTT
14 TRBJ1-1 . . TRBV19 CASSTGARNTEAFF TGTGCCAGTAGTACGGGGGCACGGAACACTGAAGCTTTCTTT
14 TRBJ2-5 . TRBD2 TRBV30 CAWSGGGRIETQYF TGTGCCTGGTCGGGTGGCGGGAGGATAGAGACCCAGTACTTC
12 TRBJ1-2 few . TRBV6-5 CASSYHNGGYTF TGTGCCAGCAGTTACCATAATGGGGGCTACACCTTC
16 TRBJ2-4 . TRBD2 TRBV7-2 CASSWGLAGDKNIQYF TGTGCCAGCAGCTGGGGACTAGCGGGAGACAAAAACATTCAGTACTTC
17 TRBJ2-7 . TRBD1 TRBV4-1 CASSQDLPGQGAGEQYF TGCGCCAGCAGCCAAGATTTGCCCGGACAGGGGGCGGGGGAGCAGTACTTC
14 TRBJ1-3 . TRBD1 TRBV29-1 CSVDPTGAGNTIYF TGCAGCGTTGATCCTACAGGGGCTGGAAACACCATATATTTT
14 TRBJ1-5 . TRBD1 TRBV27 CASSLSQGRQPQHF TGTGCCAGCAGTTTGTCACAGGGGCGTCAGCCCCAGCATTTT
13 TRBJ1-5 few TRBD1 TRBV2 CASVAGGEQPQHF TGTGCCAGTGTGGCAGGGGGCGAACAGCCCCAGCATTTT
12 TRBJ1-5 . . TRBV28 CASTDGMQPQHF TGTGCCAGCACCGACGGGATGCAGCCCCAGCATTTT
17 TRBJ2-1 . . TRBV4-2 CASSPAGRAENYNEQFF TGTGCCAGCAGCCCAGCCGGTCGAGCGGAAAATTACAATGAGCAGTTCTTC
15 TRBJ2-3 . TRBD2 TRBV9 CASSVAAGGRDTQYF TGTGCCAGCAGCGTAGCGGCGGGGGGGAGAGATACGCAGTATTTT
15 TRBJ1-4 . . TRBV5-1 CASSLAGSGIEKLFF TGCGCCAGCAGCTTGGCCGGTTCAGGGATTGAAAAACTGTTTTTT
14 TRBJ1-1 . . TRBV6-5 CASRQYGGLTEAFF TGTGCCAGCAGACAGTATGGAGGACTAACTGAAGCTTTCTTT
16 TRBJ2-5 . TRBD2 TRBV2 CASNDLAGADAGAQYF TGTGCCAGCAATGATTTAGCGGGGGCCGATGCGGGGGCCCAGTACTTC
12 TRBJ1-5 . . TRBV6-1 CASSGNNQPQHF TGTGCCAGCAGTGGGAACAATCAGCCCCAGCATTTT
15 TRBJ2-5 . . TRBV5-4 CASSLGGIREETQYF TGTGCCAGCAGCTTGGGCGGAATAAGGGAGGAGACCCAGTACTTC
13 TRBJ1-5 medium-sized . TRBV21-1 CASSKEPYQPQHF TGTGCCAGCAGCAAAGAGCCCTATCAGCCCCAGCATTTT
12 TRBJ2-3 . . TRBV5-1 CASSLDFNTQYF TGCGCCAGCAGCTTGGACTTTAATACGCAGTATTTT
13 TRBJ1-5 . . TRBV6-6 CASSTGSRQPQHF TGTGCCAGCAGTACAGGATCTAGGCAGCCCCAGCATTTT
16 TRBJ2-1 once TRBD2 TRBV28 CASSSILAGNYNEQFF TGTGCCAGCAGTTCCATCTTAGCGGGAAACTACAATGAGCAGTTCTTC
14 TRBJ2-7 . TRBD1 TRBV5-4 CASSWGTGSYEQYF TGTGCCAGCAGCTGGGGGACAGGATCCTACGAGCAGTACTTC
13 TRBJ2-2 . . TRBV7-3 CASSFSEIGELFF TGTGCCAGCAGCTTTTCGGAAATCGGGGAGCTGTTTTTT
15 TRBJ2-7 . . TRBV5-6 CASSRGERLTYEQYF TGTGCCAGCAGCCGCGGGGAGCGGTTGACCTACGAGCAGTACTTC